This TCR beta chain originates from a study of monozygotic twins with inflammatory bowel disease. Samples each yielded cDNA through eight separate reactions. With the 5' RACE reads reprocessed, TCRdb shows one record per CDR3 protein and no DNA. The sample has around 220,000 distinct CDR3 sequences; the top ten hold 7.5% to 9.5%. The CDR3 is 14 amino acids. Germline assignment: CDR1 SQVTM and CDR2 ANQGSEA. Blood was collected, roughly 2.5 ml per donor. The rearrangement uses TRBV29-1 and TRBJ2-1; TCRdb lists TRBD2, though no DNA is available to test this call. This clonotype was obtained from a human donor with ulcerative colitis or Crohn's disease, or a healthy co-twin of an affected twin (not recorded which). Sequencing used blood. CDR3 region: CSVEGTSGFNEQFF.